The 9 T cell receptor beta chains below were found in one sample sequenced in a study of tumor and adjacent non-tumor tissue in lung cancer. This sample's RNA came from whole unsorted tissue. The library came from three nested PCR rounds adapted from ARM-PCR protocols. MiXCR was run by TCRdb on the multiplex PCR reads, yielding one entry per CDR3 protein. The sample holds around 86,000 distinct CDR3 sequences, 72% seen once. Sequenced input: lung tumor tissue. The receptor source for this set is a woman aged 40 to 50 with non-small cell lung cancer.

A single count supports this clonotype. The junction and the germline gene differ at one end; a read error may be behind it. This chain links TRBV6-6 with TRBJ1-4; D is possibly TRBD1 (5 bases). The CDR3 is 17 amino acids. CDR1 and CDR2 (germline): MNHNY, SVGAGI (reference sequence). CDR3: CASSYKGHGGTSEKLFF. CDR3 coding DNA: TGTGCCAGCAGTTACAAGGGGCATGGCGGAACTAGTGAAAAACTGTTTTTT.

A remark on this clonotype: Likely a read error: the CDR3 ends without its conserved phenylalanine or tryptophan. The V call is TRBV10-2, the J call TRBJ1-5, with no clear D. CDR3 length equals 13 residues. CDR1 is WSHSY, CDR2 SAAADI, per germline. CDR3 loop: CASSDRSNQRQHS. For the CDR3, the DNA is TGCGCCAGCAGTGATCGCAGCAATCAGCGCCAGCATTCT.

Worth noting for this clonotype: One end of the junction fails to match germline, which may point to a read error. This CDR3 is CASSPLAGHYEQNF. The DNA for the CDR3 is TGTGCCAGCAGCCCCCTAGCGGGCCACTACGAGCAGAACTTC. The chain uses TRBV4-2 and TRBJ2-7; TRBD2 matches 8 bases. This CDR3 is built from 14 residues. Germline V lookup: CDR1 LGHNA, CDR2 YNFKEQ.

This clonotype appeared once. A junction end diverges from the germline sequence, so it may reflect a read error. The V and J genes are TRBV12-3 or TRBV12-4 and TRBJ1-5, with D hard to call. The CDR3 spans 14 residues. The CDR3 region has the DNA TGTGACAGCAGTTTCCTAGGCCTCAATCAGCTCCAACATTTT. Translated, it gives CDSSFLGLNQLQHF.

In its sample, this clonotype was seen once. The junction does not match germline at one end; this may be a read error. The chain employs TRBV6-5 and TRBJ1-5; possibly TRBD1 for D (5 bases). Germline loops: CDR1 MNHEY, CDR2 SVGAGI. The CDR3 spans 15 residues. CDR3 amino acids: CTSRIIHGAGQPQHF. The CDR3 bases are TGTACCAGCAGGATAATACATGGGGCGGGTCAGCCCCAGCATTTT.

This clonotype was picked up many times. The CDR3 loop reads CASSFSADSPLHF. The CDR3 nucleotides are TGTGCCAGCAGCTTTTCTGCGGATTCACCCCTCCACTTT. This chain connects TRBV7-9 to TRBJ1-6; no firm D call. Germline lookup yields CDR1 SEHNR and CDR2 FQNEAQ (reference sequence). Trimming shortened V by 3 bases and J by 8 bases, and 8 bases separated the two germline ends. CDR3 length: 13 amino acids.

The CDR3 DNA is TGTGCCAGCAGCAAAGGGGCGGGGACCAGGCAAGAGACCCAGTACTTC. Amino acid sequence: CASSKGAGTRQETQYF. The V and J genes are TRBV6-6 and TRBJ2-5; D perhaps matches TRBD2 (6 bases). The CDR3 has 16 amino acids. V dropped 6 bases and J dropped 2 bases, with 19 bases sitting between them. The germline CDR1 and CDR2 sequences are MNHNY and SVGAGI (reference sequence).

On this clonotype itself: Given the absence of the conserved phenylalanine or tryptophan at the CDR3 end, a read error is likely. This sequence joins TRBV12-3 or TRBV12-4 and TRBJ1-5; unclear D gene. The end of the DNA aligns better with TRBJ2-3, so the J call may be wrong. The CDR3 loop spans 14 amino acids. CDR3 amino acids: CANSFLGLNQSQYS. DNA of the CDR3: TGTGCCAACAGTTTCCTAGGCCTCAATCAGTCCCAGTATTCT.

The chain employs TRBV20-1 and TRBJ2-1; tentative D call: TRBD2 (6 bases). The V end was cut by 4 bases, the J end by 3 bases, with 19 bases between. The germline gives CDR1 DFQATT, CDR2 SNEGSKA (reference sequence). The CDR3 sequence is 16 residues long. CDR3 in DNA: TGCAGTGCTAACACTTTGAGTGCGGGGAACTACAATGAGCAGTTCTTC. Its protein product is CSANTLSAGNYNEQFF.